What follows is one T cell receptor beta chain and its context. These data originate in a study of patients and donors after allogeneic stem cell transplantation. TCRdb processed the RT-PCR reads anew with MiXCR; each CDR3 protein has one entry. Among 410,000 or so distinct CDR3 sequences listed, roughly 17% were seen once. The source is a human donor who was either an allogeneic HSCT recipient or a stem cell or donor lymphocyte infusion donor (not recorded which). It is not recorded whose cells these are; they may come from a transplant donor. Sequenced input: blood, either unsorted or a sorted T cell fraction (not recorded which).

The CDR3 here is CASSLVVSDTQYF. The CDR3 bases are TGTGCCAGCAGTTTAGTGGTGTCAGATACGCAGTATTTT. The rearrangement joins TRBV12-3 or TRBV12-4 to TRBJ2-3; no clear D. Deletions cut 1 base from V and 4 bases from J, with 6 bases between. The CDR3 consists of 13 residues.